This T cell receptor beta chain was recorded in a study of graft-versus-host responses after intestinal transplantation. Points from the study as a whole: GvH clones occurred in recipient marrow; some first appeared in ileum or blood.

There are 16 residues in the CDR3. The germline V gene encodes CDR1 MNHEY and CDR2 SMNVEV (reference sequence). Trimming shortened V by 5 bases and J by 4 bases, and 18 bases separated the two germline ends. Only in-frame clones appear in the TCRdb table, and some are missing; sequencing was by immunoSEQ multiplex PCR. This table holds some 15,000 clones, about 33% found once. Irradiated, violet-dye-labeled stimulators (roughly 200,000) were plated alongside roughly 200,000 CFSE-labeled responders. CD4 and CD8 responders that proliferated in the reaction were FACS-sorted. The gene calls are TRBV27 and TRBJ2-1; tentatively, D is TRBD2 (6 bases). This receptor was taken from a human patient who received an intestinal transplant. The input for sequencing was alloreactive CD4+ T cells from a mixed lymphocyte reaction culture, taken before intestinal transplant. Subset described: CFSE-low proliferating T cells sorted from approximately six-day pre-transplant mixed lymphocyte reaction (GvH or HvG direction). CDR3 protein: CASSTRLGFPYNEQFF. DNA of the CDR3: TGTGCCAGCAGTACCAGACTAGGGTTCCCATACAATGAGCAGTTCTTC.